This is a list of T cell receptor beta chains from one sample in a study of T cells in Graves' hyperthyroidism and ophthalmopathy. From the multiplex PCR reads, TCRdb called clonotypes with MiXCR, one entry per CDR3 protein. This sample has approximately 530,000 distinct CDR3 sequences; over 15% occur once, and the top ten carry under 20%. Sequenced: blood. The receptors stem from a woman aged 18-35 years with Graves' hyperthyroidism. The CDR3 runs from the conserved cysteine through the conserved F or W. The D gene is left open where the match is weak. A row's size may be missing; if present it is once, few, many or a size class.

TRBJ2-1 | TRBD2 | TRBV28 | many | TGTGCCAGCAGGCTCACGGGAGGTGGTGAGCAGTTCTTC | CASRLTGGGEQFF
TRBJ2-7 | NA | TRBV28 | NA | TGTGCCAGCAGTGAATCGGTTTGGGAGCAGTACTTC | CASSESVWEQYF
TRBJ2-7 | NA | TRBV20-1 | many | TGCAGTGCCATGGTGCCAGGGATCACCTACGAGCAGTACTTC | CSAMVPGITYEQYF
TRBJ1-3 | NA | TRBV11-2 | NA | TGTGCCAGCAGCTTAACCCTTGGTGGAAACACCATATATTTT | CASSLTLGGNTIYF
TRBJ2-3 | NA | TRBV2 | many | TGTGCCAGCAGTGAAGGGGGTACCGACACAGATACGCAGTATTTT | CASSEGGTDTDTQYF
TRBJ2-1 | NA | TRBV18 | many | TGTGCCAGCTCGCTGTCGGGAGTAAGGAATGAGCAGTTCTTC | CASSLSGVRNEQFF
TRBJ2-1 | NA | TRBV12-5 | NA | TGTGCTAGTGGTTTTGGAGGGAAGCAGTTCTTC | CASGFGGKQFF
TRBJ1-2 | NA | TRBV19 | NA | TGTGCCAGTAGTGAGCCGGGACGGCTGAACTATGGCTACACCTTC | CASSEPGRLNYGYTF
TRBJ2-1 | NA | TRBV7-9 | many | TGTGCCAGCAGCTTAGCGCAGATTGGCTTGCATGAGCAGTTCTTC | CASSLAQIGLHEQFF
TRBJ1-5 | TRBD1 | TRBV30 | many | TGTGCCTGGAGCGCGGGACAGCTCAATCAGCCCCAGCATTTT | CAWSAGQLNQPQHF
TRBJ1-2 | NA | TRBV28 | NA | TGTGCCAGCAGTTCCTCAGAGGGGGGCCTATTCTATGGCTACACCTTC | CASSSSEGGLFYGYTF
TRBJ2-3 | TRBD2 | TRBV5-1 | NA | TGCGCCAGCAGCCCGCTCGGACTAGCGGGAGGGTCTAGCACAGATACGCAGTATTTT | CASSPLGLAGGSSTDTQYF
TRBJ2-1 | NA | TRBV6-2/TRBV6-3 | many | TGTGCCAGCAGTTACTCCCCCTTCATGAGCTCCTACAATGAGCAGTTCTTC | CASSYSPFMSSYNEQFF
TRBJ1-1 | NA | TRBV18 | many | TGTGCCAGCTCACCAGGGGCGGGTGAGACTGAAGCTTTCTTT | CASSPGAGETEAFF
TRBJ2-5 | TRBD1 | TRBV29-1 | NA | TGCAGCGCCGGACAGGGGGAAGAGACCCAGTACTTC | CSAGQGEETQYF
TRBJ1-3 | NA | TRBV28 | many | TGTGCCAGCAGTTTCGGGACGGTGTCTGGAAACACCATATATTTT | CASSFGTVSGNTIYF
TRBJ2-3 | TRBD2 | TRBV29-1 | many | TGCAGCGTTACCGGGACCATCGGGAGGGATACGCAGTATTTT | CSVTGTIGRDTQYF
TRBJ2-5 | TRBD2 | TRBV3-1 | NA | TGTGCCAGCAGCCCGGCTAGCGGGAGTTGGGAGACCCAGTACTTC | CASSPASGSWETQYF
TRBJ1-1 | TRBD1 | TRBV7-6 | many | TGTGCCAGCAGCTCCGGGACAGGCCCGAACACTGAAGCTTTCTTT | CASSSGTGPNTEAFF
TRBJ2-1 | TRBD1 | TRBV10-2 | NA | TGCGCCAGCACTACGAGGGACAGGGACTACAATGAGCAGTTCTTC | CASTTRDRDYNEQFF
TRBJ2-7 | TRBD2 | TRBV20-1 | many | TGCGCTACTAGCGGGACTCCCCACGAGCAGTACTTC | CATSGTPHEQYF
TRBJ1-5 | NA | TRBV20-1 | many | TGCAGTGCCATAGACAGGAGTAGCAATCAGCCCCAGCATTTT | CSAIDRSSNQPQHF
TRBJ2-1 | TRBD2 | TRBV12-5 | NA | TGTGCTAGTGGCCGTATAGCGGGGCTATCATACAATGAGCAGTTCTTC | CASGRIAGLSYNEQFF
TRBJ1-1 | TRBD1 | TRBV20-1 | many | TGCAGCGTGGGACAGGTGAACACTGAAGCTTTCTTT | CSVGQVNTEAFF
TRBJ1-4 | NA | TRBV2 | many | TGTGCCAGCAGAAGGGGGGTCGGGGAAAAACTGTTTTTT | CASRRGVGEKLFF
TRBJ2-1 | TRBD1 | TRBV24-1 | many | TGTGCCACCAGTCGAGAGGGGGCGTACAATGAGCAGTTCTTC | CATSREGAYNEQFF
TRBJ2-1 | TRBD2 | TRBV19 | NA | TGTGCCAGTAGTATTGGTCTAGCGGGAGGGCCTTCCTACAATGAGCAGTTCTTC | CASSIGLAGGPSYNEQFF
TRBJ2-1 | TRBD2 | TRBV2 | many | TGTGCCAACAAACTAGCGGGAGCCTCCTACAATGAGCAGTTCTTC | CANKLAGASYNEQFF
TRBJ2-3 | NA | TRBV12-3/TRBV12-4 | few | TGTGCCAGCAGTTTTTCCAGCTCTTCAAATACGCAGTATTTT | CASSFSSSSNTQYF
TRBJ2-6 | TRBD2 | TRBV5-1 | NA | TGCGCCAGCAGCCTGGGACTAGCGGGAGGTTTCTCTGGGGCCAACGTCCTGACTTTC | CASSLGLAGGFSGANVLTF
TRBJ2-7 | TRBD1 | TRBV20-1 | few | TGCAGTGGGACCGGGACAGGGAAATACGAGCAGTACTTC | CSGTGTGKYEQYF
TRBJ1-3 | NA | TRBV7-9 | NA | TGTGCCAGCAGTACTCTCAGGTACTCTGGAAACACCATATATTTT | CASSTLRYSGNTIYF
TRBJ1-2 | NA | TRBV2 | many | TGTGCCAGCAGTACCGACAGTAGCTATGGCTACACCTTC | CASSTDSSYGYTF
TRBJ2-1 | TRBD1 | TRBV29-1 | few | TGCAGCGTTCAATCCGGGACAGGGGGAGGAGATGAGCAGTTCTTC | CSVQSGTGGGDEQFF
TRBJ1-1 | TRBD1 | TRBV7-3 | many | TGTGCCAGCAGCCCGGGACAGGGGGCGACTGAAGCTTTCTTT | CASSPGQGATEAFF
TRBJ2-3 | TRBD1 | TRBV29-1 | NA | TGCAGCGTTGAAGTTGGGAGGACAGGGGAAGGTACGCAGTATTTT | CSVEVGRTGEGTQYF